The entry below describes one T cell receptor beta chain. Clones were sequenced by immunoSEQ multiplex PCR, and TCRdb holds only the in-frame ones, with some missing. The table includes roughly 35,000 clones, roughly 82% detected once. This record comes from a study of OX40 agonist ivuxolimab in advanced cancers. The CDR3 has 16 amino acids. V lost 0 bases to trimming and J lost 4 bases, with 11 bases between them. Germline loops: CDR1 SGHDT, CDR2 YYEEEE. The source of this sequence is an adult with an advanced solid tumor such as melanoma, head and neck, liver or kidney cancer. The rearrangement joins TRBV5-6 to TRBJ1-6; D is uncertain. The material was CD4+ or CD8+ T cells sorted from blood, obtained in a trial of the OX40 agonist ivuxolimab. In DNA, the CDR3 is TGTGCCAGCAGCTTGGCGGGCTACGGGTATAATTCACCCCTCCACTTT. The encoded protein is CASSLAGYGYNSPLHF.